This T cell receptor (beta chain) is drawn from a study of blood T cell repertoires in COVID-19 (dated by TCRdb to the early 2020s). In the study overall: Samples from collaborators originated in the United States, Italy and Spain and spanned both the acute and convalescent phases of COVID-19. The repertoires were made available in a free public database intended to serve as a resource for research on the immune response to SARS-CoV-2. Subjects who had been exposed to COVID-19, were actively infected with it, or had recovered from it provided the deeply sampled blood TCRbeta repertoires that made up the dataset. Where available, HLA class I and class II types were taken from metadata supplied by the sample provider and were not determined by assay-based typing. Samples came from the ongoing ImmuneRACE study (first 160 participants) plus 1,254 subjects from 6 global collaborators. A de-identified subject ID, COVID-19 status, age in years and sex were almost always included in the sample metadata. The material from the prospective study consisted of cDNA or gDNA derived from T cells, B-cell-depleted T cells, or PBMCs.

Turning to this clone: This clone's antigen is unknown. No much larger clone is present one base from it, and per-base qualities are unavailable.

The immunoSEQ Assay, a bias-controlled multiplex PCR, was used to amplify TCRbeta CDR3 regions from genomic DNA. The original methods were these. Within the assay, amplification of reference gene primers was used to estimate how many nucleated cells each sample contained. To quantify the absolute abundance of each unique TCRbeta CDR3 rearrangement, sequence reads were collapsed and filtered. For each sample, productive Simpson clonality was calculated as the square root of Simpson's diversity index over productive rearrangements. The clones in this table, taken by TCRdb from immuneACCESS, are in-frame only. Not every clone is retained; where verified, under half of the shortfall comes from an unresolved V gene, and the cause of the rest is unknown. Clone size and V and J calls were adopted from that table, with D and trimming inferred from the DNA. This sample has about 190,000 clones in its table, and roughly 80% of those were observed once. Jointly, the top ten make up roughly 13% of the sample.

General study outcomes and caveats: Clinical and demographic metadata were provided uncurated, with the amount varying by source and participant.

Another Seattle source contributed samples from volunteer blood donors who had recovered from COVID-19. Each collaborating institution followed its own protocols to collect whole blood in K2EDTA tubes. For TCRbeta analysis, collaborators shipped samples in one of three forms: frozen whole blood, isolated PBMCs, or DNA extracted from either of those sample types. This clonotype was sampled from a man aged 45-60 years who had recovered from COVID-19. Sequenced sample: peripheral blood.

The DNA sequence reads TGTGCCAGCAGCCCGATAGCGGGAGGGCACGACGAGCAGTACTTC. Its amino acids are CASSPIAGGHDEQYF. The chain employs TRBV21-1 and TRBJ2-7; the DNA was not used to check the table's D call, TRBD2. TRBV21-1 is recorded as a pseudogene. The CDR3, from cysteine to phenylalanine, totals 15 residues. Only the CDR3 portion is preserved as DNA: 45 bases, with reading frame beginning at the first base.